This is a list of T cell receptor beta chains from one sample in a study of regulatory T cells in long-lasting Graves disease. MiXCR was run by TCRdb on the multiplex PCR reads, yielding one entry per CDR3 protein. The sample has about 540,000 distinct CDR3 sequences, about 14% seen once. These records were also assigned to another study, of T cells in Graves' hyperthyroidism and ophthalmopathy.

The material sequenced was peripheral blood mononuclear cells (PBMCs), taken at new diagnosis, from a patient treated with antithyroid drugs. Receptor source: a man between 25 and 39 years old with Graves disease. Each CDR3 is given with its conserved first and last residue. The D gene is left open where the match is weak. Size is omitted from some rows. Given values are once, few, many or a class for expanded clones.

D gene,J gene,clone size,V gene,CDR3 protein,CDR3 DNA
-,TRBJ1-5,once,TRBV27,CASSPQVSAYGNQPQHF,TGTGCCAGCAGCCCGCAGGTCTCGGCGTACGGCAATCAGCCCCAGCATTTT
TRBD1,TRBJ2-7,-,TRBV5-1,CASSLVRGPGKHEQYF,TGCGCCAGCAGCCTGGTAAGGGGGCCGGGAAAGCACGAGCAGTACTTC
-,TRBJ1-1,many,TRBV6-1,CASSEAWGTEAFF,TGTGCCAGCAGTGAAGCTTGGGGTACTGAAGCTTTCTTT
-,TRBJ2-7,-,TRBV30,CACRDLSYEQYF,TGTGCCTGTAGGGACCTCTCCTACGAGCAGTACTTC
TRBD2,TRBJ2-1,few,TRBV12-3/TRBV12-4,CASSHTLLAANEQFF,TGTGCCAGCAGCCACACCCTACTAGCGGCGAATGAGCAGTTCTTC
TRBD2,TRBJ2-7,many,TRBV9,CASSVASGRVGSYEQYF,TGTGCCAGCAGCGTTGCTAGCGGGAGGGTCGGCTCCTACGAGCAGTACTTC
TRBD2,TRBJ2-3,-,TRBV18,CASTIQSGGDTQYF,TGTGCCAGCACCATTCAGAGCGGGGGAGATACGCAGTATTTT
TRBD2,TRBJ2-3,many,TRBV5-6,CASSSPGLAGTTQYF,TGTGCCAGCAGCTCTCCGGGACTAGCGGGGACAACGCAGTATTTT
-,TRBJ2-4,-,TRBV5-6,CASSFWDPAKNIQYF,TGTGCCAGCAGCTTTTGGGATCCTGCCAAAAACATTCAGTACTTC
TRBD2,TRBJ2-1,many,TRBV7-3,CASSSGGTFNEQFF,TGTGCCAGCAGCTCGGGGGGAACCTTCAATGAGCAGTTCTTC
-,TRBJ2-7,-,TRBV3-1,CASSQGHDEQYF,TGTGCCAGCAGCCAAGGACACGACGAGCAGTACTTC
-,TRBJ2-1,many,TRBV12-5,CASGLLHSFSYNEQFF,TGTGCTAGTGGTTTGTTGCATAGTTTCTCCTACAATGAGCAGTTCTTC
TRBD1,TRBJ1-2,many,TRBV24-1,CATSEPGTGGKRGYTF,TGTGCCACCAGTGAACCCGGGACAGGGGGCAAGAGGGGCTACACCTTC
-,TRBJ1-5,many,TRBV20-1,CSARESLGGRGQPQHF,TGCAGTGCTAGAGAGAGCCTCGGGGGAAGGGGTCAGCCCCAGCATTTT
-,TRBJ2-7,many,TRBV12-3/TRBV12-4,CASSWRYYEQYF,TGTGCCAGCAGTTGGCGGTATTACGAGCAGTACTTC
-,TRBJ2-5,-,TRBV29-1,CSANDPWPGSQYF,TGCAGCGCGAATGACCCGTGGCCTGGGTCCCAGTACTTC
TRBD2,TRBJ2-7,few,TRBV10-3,CAISRTSGTSYEQYF,TGTGCCATCAGCCGGACTAGCGGGACCTCCTACGAGCAGTACTTC
-,TRBJ2-7,-,TRBV28,CASSLFLAPYEQYF,TGTGCCAGCAGTTTATTCCTCGCGCCCTACGAGCAGTACTTC
TRBD2,TRBJ2-5,many,TRBV5-8,CASSPPGLATVTQYF,TGTGCCAGCAGCCCACCGGGACTAGCAACAGTGACCCAGTACTTC
-,TRBJ2-3,many,TRBV20-1,CSARSGERGTDTQYF,TGCAGTGCCCGATCCGGGGAGAGGGGCACAGATACGCAGTATTTT
TRBD2,TRBJ2-1,few,TRBV29-1,CSVRVWASGNNEQFF,TGCAGCGTTCGCGTGTGGGCTAGCGGAAACAATGAGCAGTTCTTC
-,TRBJ2-3,many,TRBV10-3,CAISESRVGDTQYF,TGTGCCATCAGTGAGTCGAGGGTAGGGGATACGCAGTATTTT
TRBD2,TRBJ2-1,few,TRBV6-1,CASSVSGGEGEQFF,TGTGCCAGCAGTGTGTCGGGAGGGGAGGGTGAGCAGTTCTTC
-,TRBJ1-5,-,TRBV20-1,CSASRGGHSNQPQHF,TGCAGTGCCTCAAGGGGGGGACATAGCAATCAGCCCCAGCATTTT
-,TRBJ1-2,many,TRBV29-1,CSVQGNYGYTF,TGCAGCGTTCAGGGTAACTATGGCTACACCTTC
TRBD2,TRBJ2-7,many,TRBV12-3/TRBV12-4,CASSKTSGRVEQYF,TGTGCCAGCAGTAAGACTAGCGGGAGGGTTGAGCAGTACTTC
TRBD2,TRBJ2-7,-,TRBV4-1,CASSQNLADEQYF,TGCGCCAGCAGCCAAAATCTAGCGGACGAGCAGTACTTC